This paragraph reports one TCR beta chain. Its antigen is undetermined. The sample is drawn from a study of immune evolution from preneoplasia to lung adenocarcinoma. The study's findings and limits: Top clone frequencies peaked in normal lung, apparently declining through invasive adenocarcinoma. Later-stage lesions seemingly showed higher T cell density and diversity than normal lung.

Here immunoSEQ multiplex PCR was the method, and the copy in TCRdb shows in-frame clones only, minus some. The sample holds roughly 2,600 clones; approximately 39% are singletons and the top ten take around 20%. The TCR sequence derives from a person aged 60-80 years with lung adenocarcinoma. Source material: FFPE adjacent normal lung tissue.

CDR3 bases: TGTGCCAGCAGCCACAACTGGGGGGCCGGACAGCCCCAGCATTTT. Translated, it gives CASSHNWGAGQPQHF. The rearrangement joins TRBV7-2 to TRBJ1-5, with D possibly matching TRBD1 (6 bases). This CDR3 region has 15 residues. Germline CDR1 is SGHTA and CDR2 is FQGNSA. Trimming left V 5 bases short and J 7 bases short, with 18 bases between.